This TCR beta chain was captured by sequencing in a study of response to subunit inactivated influenza vaccine. This clonotype has a handful of counts. Its antigen remains unknown. General observations from the study: Few new T cells, the authors suggested, are recruited by each seasonal influenza vaccination.

TCRdb called the RT-PCR reads again in MiXCR, with one record for every CDR3 protein. The sample holds fewer than 800,000 distinct CDR3 sequences, about 15% seen once. With V trimmed by 5 bases and J by 4 bases, 9 bases remained unmatched. CDR3 size: 16 residues. Germline V gene lookup returns CDR1 MNHEY and CDR2 SMNVEV (reference sequence). Sequenced material: PBMCs from blood, taken about 13 days after vaccination. This sequence was found in a middle-aged man who received an inactivated influenza vaccine. The chain combines TRBV27 with TRBJ2-3, with TRBD2 matching over 10 bases. The CDR3: CASSTFTSGNADTQYF. In nucleotides, the CDR3 is TGTGCCAGCAGTACCTTTACTAGCGGGAACGCAGATACGCAGTATTTT.